Presented here are 6 T cell receptor beta chains from one specimen sequenced in a study of blood T cell repertoires in COVID-19. Profiling relied on immunoSEQ multiplex PCR, and the TCRdb table lists in-frame clones only, not all of them. This table has 150,000 to 250,000 clones, 82% appearing once. Sequenced sample: PBMCs or T cells enriched from blood (not recorded which). The source of these receptors is a man aged 35 to 55 who had recovered from COVID-19.

This clone was seen only once. The chain couples TRBV28 to TRBJ1-5, with D unresolved. In germline, CDR1 is MDHEN, CDR2 SYDVKM. The CDR3 contains 13 residues. The V gene lost 3 bases and the J gene lost 9 bases, with 12 bases spanning the gap. As DNA, the CDR3 is TGTGCCAGCAGTTTGGGGTCCCGGGGGCCCCAGCATTTT. As protein: CASSLGSRGPQHF.

The V gene is TRBV2, the J gene TRBJ1-2; tentative D call: TRBD1 (5 bases). This CDR3 comprises 13 residues. V dropped 6 bases and J dropped 2 bases, with 10 bases sitting between them. Germline CDR1 SNHLY, CDR2 FYNNEI. CDR3 sequence: CASSPWTNYGYTF. The DNA for the CDR3 is TGTGCCAGCAGCCCGTGGACAAACTATGGCTACACCTTC.

The rearrangement links TRBV6-6 to TRBJ2-7; D perhaps matches TRBD2 (5 bases). Per the germline V gene, CDR1 is MNHNY and CDR2 is SVGAGI (reference sequence). V lost 5 bases and J 3 bases, leaving 8 bases between the germline ends. The CDR3 covers 12 residues. CDR3 DNA sequence: TGTGCCAGCAGTCTGAGCGGCTACGAGCAGTACTTC. Translated, it gives CASSLSGYEQYF.

This chain uses TRBV9 with TRBJ1-5, with D possibly being TRBD1 (6 bases). The germline V and J ends were trimmed by 3 bases and 3 bases, with 13 bases remaining between them. Germline values: CDR1 SGDLS, CDR2 YYNGEE. The CDR3 has 15 amino acids. CDR3 sequence (DNA): TGTGCCAGCAGCGCCGGGGGGCCGATCAATCAGCCCCAGCATTTT. Translated, it gives CASSAGGPINQPQHF.

This clone was seen only a few times. The chain employs TRBV18 and TRBJ2-1; 8 bases are shared with TRBD1. This CDR3 comprises 15 residues. In germline, CDR1 is KGHSH, CDR2 LQKENI. The ends lost 2 bases at V and 5 bases at J; junction bases unmatched: 5. CDR3 coding DNA: TGTGCCAGCTCACCAGGGACAGGACTAAACAATGAGCAGTTCTTC. It specifies CASSPGTGLNNEQFF.

This clone appeared once. This rearrangement joins TRBV7-3 to TRBJ2-5; 7 nucleotides line up with TRBD2. This CDR3 is 17 amino acids long. Germline values: CDR1 SGHTA, CDR2 FQGTGA. Trimming at V came to 1 base and at J to 2 bases, leaving 10 bases not matched to a gene. CDR3: CASSLNGGVLGQETQYF. CDR3 in DNA: TGTGCCAGCAGCTTAAATGGGGGGGTTTTGGGACAAGAGACCCAGTACTTC. Using reference TRBV7-3 and TRBJ2-5 for the parts outside the CDR3, the full variable domain is GAGVSQTPSNKVTEKGKYVELRCDPISGHTALYWYRQSLGQGPEFLIYFQGTGAADDSGLPNDRFFAVRPEGSVSTLKIQRTERGDSAVYLCASSLNGGVLGQETQYFGPGTRLLVL.